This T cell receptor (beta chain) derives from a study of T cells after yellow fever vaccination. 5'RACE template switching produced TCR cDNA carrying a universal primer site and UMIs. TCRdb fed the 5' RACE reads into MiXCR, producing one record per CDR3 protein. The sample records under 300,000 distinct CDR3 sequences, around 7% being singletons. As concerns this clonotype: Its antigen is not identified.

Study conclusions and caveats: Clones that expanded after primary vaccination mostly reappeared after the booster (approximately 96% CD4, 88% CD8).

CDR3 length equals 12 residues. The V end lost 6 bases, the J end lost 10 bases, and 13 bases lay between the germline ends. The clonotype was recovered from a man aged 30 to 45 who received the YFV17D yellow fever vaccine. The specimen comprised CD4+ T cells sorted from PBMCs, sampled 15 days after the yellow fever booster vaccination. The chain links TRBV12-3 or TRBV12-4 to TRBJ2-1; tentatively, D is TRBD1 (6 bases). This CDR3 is CASRNRAEEQFF. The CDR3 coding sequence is TGTGCCAGCAGGAACAGGGCGGAGGAGCAGTTCTTC.